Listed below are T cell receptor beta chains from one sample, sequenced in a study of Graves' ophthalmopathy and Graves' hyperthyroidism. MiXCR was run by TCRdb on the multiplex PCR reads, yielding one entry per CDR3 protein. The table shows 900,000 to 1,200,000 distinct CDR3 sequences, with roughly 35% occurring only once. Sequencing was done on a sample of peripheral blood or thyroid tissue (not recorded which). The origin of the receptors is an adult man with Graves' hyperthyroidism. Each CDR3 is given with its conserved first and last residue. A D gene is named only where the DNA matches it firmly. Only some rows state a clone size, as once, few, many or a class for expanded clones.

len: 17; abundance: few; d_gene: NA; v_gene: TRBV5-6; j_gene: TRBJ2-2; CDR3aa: CASSHSLIGRSTGELFF; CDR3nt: TGTGCCAGCAGCCATTCTTTGATAGGGCGCAGCACCGGGGAGCTGTTTTTT
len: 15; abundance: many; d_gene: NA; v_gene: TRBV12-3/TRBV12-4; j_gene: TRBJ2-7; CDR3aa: CASRDGAGRSYEQYF; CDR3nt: TGTGCCAGCAGAGACGGTGCGGGACGAAGCTACGAGCAGTACTTC
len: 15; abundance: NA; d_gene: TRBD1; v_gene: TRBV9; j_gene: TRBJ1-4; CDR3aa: CASSAYEGAPGKLFF; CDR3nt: TGTGCCAGCAGCGCCTACGAGGGGGCCCCAGGAAAACTGTTTTTT
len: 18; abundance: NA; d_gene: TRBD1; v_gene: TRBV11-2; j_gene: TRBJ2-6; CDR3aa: CASSLEGTGNSGANVLTF; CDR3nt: TGTGCCAGCAGCTTAGAGGGGACAGGGAACTCTGGGGCCAACGTCCTGACTTTC
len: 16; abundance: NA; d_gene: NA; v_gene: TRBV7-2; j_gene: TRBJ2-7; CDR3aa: CASSSRWVYSSYEQYF; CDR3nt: TGTGCCAGCAGTTCCCGGTGGGTGTACAGCTCCTACGAGCAGTACTTC
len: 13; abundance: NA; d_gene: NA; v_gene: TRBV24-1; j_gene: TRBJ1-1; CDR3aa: CATSDLARGEAFF; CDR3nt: TGTGCCACCAGTGATTTGGCCCGGGGTGAAGCTTTCTTT
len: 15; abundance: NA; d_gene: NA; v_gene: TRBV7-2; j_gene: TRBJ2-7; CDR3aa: CASSLHQISSYEQYF; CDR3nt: TGTGCCAGTAGCTTACATCAGATCAGCTCCTACGAGCAGTACTTC
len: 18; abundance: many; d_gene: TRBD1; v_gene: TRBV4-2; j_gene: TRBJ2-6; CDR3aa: CASSQSGGASSGANVLTF; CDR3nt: TGTGCCAGCAGCCAATCAGGGGGCGCGTCGTCTGGGGCCAACGTCCTGACTTTC
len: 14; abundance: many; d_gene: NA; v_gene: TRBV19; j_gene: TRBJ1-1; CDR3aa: CASSIGRGSTEAFF; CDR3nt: TGTGCCAGTAGTATAGGGCGGGGTAGCACTGAAGCTTTCTTT
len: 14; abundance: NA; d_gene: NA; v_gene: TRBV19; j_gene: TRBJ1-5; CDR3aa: CASSMSSGVHPAHF; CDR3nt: TGTGCCAGTAGTATGAGTTCGGGGGTCCATCCCGCGCATTTT
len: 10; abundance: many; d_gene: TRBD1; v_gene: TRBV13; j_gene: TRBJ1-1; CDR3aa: CASAGQEAFF; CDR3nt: TGTGCCAGCGCGGGACAGGAAGCTTTCTTT
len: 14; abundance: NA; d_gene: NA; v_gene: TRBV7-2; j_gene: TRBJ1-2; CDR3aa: CASSLEGDNHGYTF; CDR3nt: TGTGCCAGCAGCTTAGAGGGGGACAACCACGGCTACACCTTC
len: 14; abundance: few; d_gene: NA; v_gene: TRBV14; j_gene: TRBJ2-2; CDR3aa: CATQGNRNTGELFF; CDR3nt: TGTGCCACCCAGGGGAACAGGAACACCGGGGAGCTGTTTTTT
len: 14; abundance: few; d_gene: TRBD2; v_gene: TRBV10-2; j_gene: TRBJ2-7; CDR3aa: CASSQDFGDYGQYF; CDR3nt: TGCGCCAGCAGCCAAGATTTCGGGGACTACGGGCAGTACTTC
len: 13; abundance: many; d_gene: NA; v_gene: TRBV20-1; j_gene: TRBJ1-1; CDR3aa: CSARWDVATEAFF; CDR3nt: TGCAGTGCTAGATGGGACGTGGCCACTGAAGCTTTCTTT
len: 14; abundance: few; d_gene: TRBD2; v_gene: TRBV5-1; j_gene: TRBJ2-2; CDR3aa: CASTPGLAAGELFF; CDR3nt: TGTGCCAGCACCCCGGGACTAGCAGCCGGGGAGCTGTTTTTT
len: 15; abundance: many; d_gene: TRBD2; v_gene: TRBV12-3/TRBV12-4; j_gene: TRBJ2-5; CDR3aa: CASSFGTGGRETQYF; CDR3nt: TGTGCCAGCAGCTTCGGGACGGGAGGACGGGAGACCCAGTACTTC
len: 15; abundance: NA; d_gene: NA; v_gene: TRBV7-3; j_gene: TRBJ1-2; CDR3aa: CASSPSDRVRLGYIF; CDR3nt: TGTGCCAGCAGCCCGTCGGACCGCGTTCGGCTTGGCTACATCTTC
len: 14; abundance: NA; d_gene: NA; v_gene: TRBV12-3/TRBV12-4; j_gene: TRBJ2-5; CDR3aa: CASSLIVREGTQYF; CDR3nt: TGTGCCAGCAGTTTAATAGTGAGAGAGGGGACCCAGTACTTC
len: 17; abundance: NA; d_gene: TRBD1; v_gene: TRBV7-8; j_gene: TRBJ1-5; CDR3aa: CASSLWARDRGLQPQHF; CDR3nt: TGTGCCAGCAGCTTATGGGCCCGTGACAGGGGGCTTCAGCCCCAGCATTTT
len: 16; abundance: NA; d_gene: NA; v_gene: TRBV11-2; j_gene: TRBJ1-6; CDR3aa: CASRRLGGRTDSRLHF; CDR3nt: TGTGCCAGCAGGCGATTGGGGGGACGGACTGATTCACGCCTCCACTTT
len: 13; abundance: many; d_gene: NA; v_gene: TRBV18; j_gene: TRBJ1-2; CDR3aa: CASALGGNYGYTF; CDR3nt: TGTGCCAGCGCACTTGGGGGAAACTATGGCTACACCTTC
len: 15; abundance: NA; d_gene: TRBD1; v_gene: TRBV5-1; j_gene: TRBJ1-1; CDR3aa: CASSSGQGVITEAFF; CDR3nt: TGCGCCAGCAGCTCTGGACAGGGGGTTATCACTGAAGCTTTCTTT
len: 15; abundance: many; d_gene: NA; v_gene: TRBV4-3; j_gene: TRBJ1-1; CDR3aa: CASSQEPGARTEAFF; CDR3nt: TGCGCCAGCAGCCAAGAACCAGGAGCACGCACTGAAGCTTTCTTT
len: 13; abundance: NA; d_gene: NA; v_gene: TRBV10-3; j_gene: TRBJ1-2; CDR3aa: CASSRGSLMGPTF; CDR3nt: TGTGCCAGCAGCCGAGGGTCCCTAATGGGTCCCACCTTC
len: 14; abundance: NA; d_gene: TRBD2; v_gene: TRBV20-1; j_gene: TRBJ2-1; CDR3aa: CSARASGALGKQFF; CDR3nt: TGCAGTGCTAGGGCGAGCGGGGCTTTAGGAAAGCAGTTCTTC
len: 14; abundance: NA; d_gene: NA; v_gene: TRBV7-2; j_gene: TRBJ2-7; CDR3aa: CASSFRGRTYEQYF; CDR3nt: TGTGCCAGCAGCTTTAGGGGTCGGACCTACGAGCAGTACTTC
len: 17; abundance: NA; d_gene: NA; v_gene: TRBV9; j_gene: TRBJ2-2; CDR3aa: CASSIAAGRGVTGELFF; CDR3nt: TGTGCCAGCAGCATAGCGGCGGGTAGGGGAGTCACCGGGGAGCTGTTTTTT
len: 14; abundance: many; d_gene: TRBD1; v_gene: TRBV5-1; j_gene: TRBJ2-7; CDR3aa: CASSLRPQGGEQYF; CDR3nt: TGCGCCAGCAGCTTGCGCCCACAGGGGGGCGAGCAGTACTTC
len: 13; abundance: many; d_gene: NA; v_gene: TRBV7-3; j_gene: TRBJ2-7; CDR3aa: CASSLGAGAEQYF; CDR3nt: TGTGCCAGCAGCTTGGGGGCGGGTGCCGAGCAGTACTTC
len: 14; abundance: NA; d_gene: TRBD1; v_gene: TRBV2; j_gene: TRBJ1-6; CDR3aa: CASRADRVNSPLHF; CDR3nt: TGTGCCAGCAGGGCGGACAGGGTCAATTCACCCCTCCACTTT
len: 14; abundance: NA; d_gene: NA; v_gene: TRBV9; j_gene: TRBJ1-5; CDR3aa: CASSVGADDQPQHF; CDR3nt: TGTGCCAGCAGCGTAGGGGCGGACGATCAGCCCCAGCATTTT
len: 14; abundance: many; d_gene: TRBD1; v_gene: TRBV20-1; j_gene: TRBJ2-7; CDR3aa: CSVPGWDSGYEQYF; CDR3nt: TGCAGTGTCCCGGGGTGGGACAGTGGGTACGAGCAGTACTTC
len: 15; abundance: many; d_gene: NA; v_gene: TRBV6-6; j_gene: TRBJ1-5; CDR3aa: CASSYGQIGNQPQHF; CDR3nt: TGTGCCAGCAGCTATGGACAAATCGGCAATCAGCCCCAGCATTTT
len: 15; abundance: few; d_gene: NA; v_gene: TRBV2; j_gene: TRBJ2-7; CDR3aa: CASMRSRGTRHEQYF; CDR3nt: TGTGCCAGCATGAGATCAAGGGGGACCCGCCACGAGCAGTACTTC
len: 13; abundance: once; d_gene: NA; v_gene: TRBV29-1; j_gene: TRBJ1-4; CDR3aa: CSVDWGAGEKLFF; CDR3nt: TGCAGCGTTGACTGGGGGGCTGGCGAAAAACTGTTTTTT
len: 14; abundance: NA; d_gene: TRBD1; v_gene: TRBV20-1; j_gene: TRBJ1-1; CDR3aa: CSAKKGAENTEAFF; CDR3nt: TGCAGTGCTAAAAAGGGGGCAGAGAACACTGAAGCTTTCTTT
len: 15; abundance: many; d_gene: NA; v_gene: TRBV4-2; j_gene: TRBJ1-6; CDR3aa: CASSPYEGPQSPLHF; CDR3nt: TGTGCCAGCAGCCCATATGAGGGCCCGCAATCACCCCTCCACTTT
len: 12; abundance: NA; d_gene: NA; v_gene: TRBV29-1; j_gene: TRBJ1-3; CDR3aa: CSGILITNTIYF; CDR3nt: TGCAGCGGCATACTTATTACGAACACCATATATTTT
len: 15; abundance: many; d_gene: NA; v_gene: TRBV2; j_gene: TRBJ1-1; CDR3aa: CASSVWARGASEAFF; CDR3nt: TGTGCCAGCAGTGTCTGGGCCAGGGGTGCCTCTGAAGCTTTCTTT
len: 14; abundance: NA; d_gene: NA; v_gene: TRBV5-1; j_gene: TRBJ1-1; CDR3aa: CASAWEEVATEAFF; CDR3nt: TGCGCCAGCGCCTGGGAGGAAGTGGCCACTGAAGCTTTCTTT
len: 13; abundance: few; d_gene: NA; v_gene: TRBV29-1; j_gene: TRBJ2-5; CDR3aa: CSVEGTAQETQYF; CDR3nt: TGCAGCGTTGAGGGAACGGCTCAAGAGACCCAGTACTTC
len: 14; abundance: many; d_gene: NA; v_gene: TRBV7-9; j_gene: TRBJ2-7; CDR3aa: CATQGGGSAYEQYF; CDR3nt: TGTGCCACTCAGGGTGGGGGATCAGCCTACGAGCAGTACTTC
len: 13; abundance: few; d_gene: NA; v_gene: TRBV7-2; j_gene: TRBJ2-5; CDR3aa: CASTGGGLETQYF; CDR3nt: TGTGCCAGCACCGGGGGTGGGCTCGAGACCCAGTACTTC
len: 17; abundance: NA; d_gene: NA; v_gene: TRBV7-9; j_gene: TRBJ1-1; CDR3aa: CASSLVGSGRPNTEAFF; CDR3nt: TGTGCCAGCAGCTTAGTCGGGTCAGGGAGGCCGAACACTGAAGCTTTCTTT
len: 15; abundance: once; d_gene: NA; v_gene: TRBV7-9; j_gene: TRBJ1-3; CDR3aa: CASSLVFGGRYTIYF; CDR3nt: TGTGCCAGCAGCTTAGTCTTCGGGGGACGATACACCATATATTTT
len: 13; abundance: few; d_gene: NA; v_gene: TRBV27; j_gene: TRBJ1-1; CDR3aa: CASSSMGNTEAFF; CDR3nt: TGTGCCAGCAGTTCCATGGGGAACACTGAAGCTTTCTTT
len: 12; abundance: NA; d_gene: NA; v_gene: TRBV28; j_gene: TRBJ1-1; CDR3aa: CASSLIMAEAFF; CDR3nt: TGTGCCAGCAGTTTAATAATGGCTGAAGCTTTCTTT
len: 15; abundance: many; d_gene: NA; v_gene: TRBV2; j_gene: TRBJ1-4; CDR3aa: CASIVAGATNEKLFF; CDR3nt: TGTGCCAGCATTGTCGCGGGGGCCACTAATGAAAAACTGTTTTTT
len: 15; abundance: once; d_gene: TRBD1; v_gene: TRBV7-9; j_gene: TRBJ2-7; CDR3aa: CASSPSGTGMNEQYF; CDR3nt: TGTGCCAGCAGCCCGAGCGGGACAGGGATGAACGAGCAGTACTTC